This T cell receptor (beta chain) appears in the sequencing data of a study of shared clonotypes between healthy human individuals. The overall study: Every donor yielded three CD4 naive, three CD4 memory, two CD8 naive and one CD8 memory plate.

V was pared by 0 bases and J by 1 base, with 2 bases of the junction left unmatched. There are 16 residues in the CDR3. Germline V gives CDR1 SGHTA, CDR2 FQGNSA. Deep-level assay runs were performed. Generated by immunoSEQ multiplex PCR, the TCRdb table keeps only in-frame clones and is missing some. The profile shows about 980,000 clones, approximately 80% of them singletons. Among the donors, all were Caucasian adults who lived in Nashville, Tennessee. The receptor was derived from a young man in good health. The J gene is TRBJ2-2, the V gene TRBV7-2, with TRBD2 matching 7 bases. The sequenced sample consisted of memory CD4+ T cells sorted from blood. The subset: CD45RA-negative fraction. The DNA for the CDR3 is TGTGCCAGCAGCTTAGCAGGCGGGGGGAACACCGGGGAGCTGTTTTTT. It specifies CASSLAGGGNTGELFF.